A selection of T cell receptor beta chains follows, all from one sample in a study of CD8 T cells in ankylosing spondylitis. One entry per CDR3 protein, called by TCRdb with MiXCR from the 5' RACE reads. The profile shows 25,000 to 35,000 distinct CDR3 sequences, roughly 7.2% of them singletons. The material sequenced was blood, either unsorted or a sorted T cell fraction (not recorded which). Every receptor here comes from a male donor with ankylosing spondylitis or in good health (not recorded which). CDR3s include the opening cysteine and the closing phenylalanine or tryptophan. D genes are given only for firm matches. Expanded clones are given a class, and other clones once, few, many or no size at all.

clone size: -
D gene: -
J gene: TRBJ1-1
V gene: TRBV20-1
CDR3 DNA: TGCAGTGCTAGCGGGGATAGGGCCACTGAAGCTTTCTTT
CDR3 protein: CSASGDRATEAFF

clone size: many
D gene: TRBD1
J gene: TRBJ2-1
V gene: TRBV6-1
CDR3 DNA: TGTGCCAGCAGGCTGGACAGGGGATGGAATGAGCAGTTCTTC
CDR3 protein: CASRLDRGWNEQFF

clone size: few
D gene: TRBD1
J gene: TRBJ1-2
V gene: TRBV5-1
CDR3 DNA: TGCGCCAGCAGCCTCCCCCGGGGGACAGGGGACGTCAACTATGGCTACACCTTC
CDR3 protein: CASSLPRGTGDVNYGYTF

clone size: many
D gene: TRBD2
J gene: TRBJ2-5
V gene: TRBV18
CDR3 DNA: TGTGCCAGCTCGCGAACTTCTAGCGGGAAAGAGACCCAGTACTTC
CDR3 protein: CASSRTSSGKETQYF

clone size: many
D gene: TRBD2
J gene: TRBJ2-1
V gene: TRBV10-3
CDR3 DNA: TGTGCCATCAGAGGGACTAGCGGGAGGGACAATGAGCAGTTCTTC
CDR3 protein: CAIRGTSGRDNEQFF

clone size: -
D gene: -
J gene: TRBJ2-2
V gene: TRBV4-1
CDR3 DNA: TGCGCCAGCAGCCAAGGAACAAGCCCCACCGGGGAGCTGTTTTTT
CDR3 protein: CASSQGTSPTGELFF

clone size: many
D gene: -
J gene: TRBJ1-1
V gene: TRBV3-1
CDR3 DNA: TGTGCCAGCAGCCAAGAATCGAGTAACACTGAAGCTTTCTTT
CDR3 protein: CASSQESSNTEAFF

clone size: many
D gene: TRBD1
J gene: TRBJ2-6
V gene: TRBV12-3/TRBV12-4
CDR3 DNA: TGTGCCAGCAGAACAGGGGGCTCTGGGGCCAACGTCCTGACTTTC
CDR3 protein: CASRTGGSGANVLTF

clone size: few
D gene: TRBD1
J gene: TRBJ2-1
V gene: TRBV18
CDR3 DNA: TGTGCCAGCTCCCCAGGGACAGCCAATGAGCAGTTCTTC
CDR3 protein: CASSPGTANEQFF

clone size: many
D gene: TRBD1
J gene: TRBJ1-5
V gene: TRBV2
CDR3 DNA: TGTGCCAGCAGCGGGACAGGGGGCCGGAGAGAGCCCCAGCATTTT
CDR3 protein: CASSGTGGRREPQHF

clone size: many
D gene: -
J gene: TRBJ2-1
V gene: TRBV29-1
CDR3 DNA: TGCAGCGTTGAAGATAGTCGTTCCAATGAGCAGTTCTTC
CDR3 protein: CSVEDSRSNEQFF

clone size: -
D gene: TRBD1
J gene: TRBJ1-1
V gene: TRBV5-6
CDR3 DNA: TGTGCCAGCACCATACAGGGGACTGAAGCTTTCTTT
CDR3 protein: CASTIQGTEAFF

clone size: many
D gene: -
J gene: TRBJ2-7
V gene: TRBV21-1
CDR3 DNA: TGTGCCAGCAGCAAATGGGACACAACCTCCTACGAGCAGTACTTC
CDR3 protein: CASSKWDTTSYEQYF

clone size: many
D gene: -
J gene: TRBJ2-7
V gene: TRBV5-1
CDR3 DNA: TGCGCCAGCAGGGCTAGCGAGTCCTACGAGCAGTACTTC
CDR3 protein: CASRASESYEQYF

clone size: many
D gene: -
J gene: TRBJ1-2
V gene: TRBV24-1
CDR3 DNA: TGTGCCACCAGTGACCCCGGACAAATGCGGGGCTACACCTTC
CDR3 protein: CATSDPGQMRGYTF

clone size: few
D gene: -
J gene: TRBJ2-7
V gene: TRBV28
CDR3 DNA: TGTGCCAGCAGTCCCCTGGGTTTGCGGATTTACGAGCAGTACTTC
CDR3 protein: CASSPLGLRIYEQYF

clone size: many
D gene: -
J gene: TRBJ2-5
V gene: TRBV5-4
CDR3 DNA: TGTGCCAGCAGCTGGGACGGCGGAGAGACCCAGTACTTC
CDR3 protein: CASSWDGGETQYF

clone size: many
D gene: TRBD2
J gene: TRBJ2-7
V gene: TRBV10-1
CDR3 DNA: TGCGCCAGCAGTGCCACCGGGACTAGCGGGACCAACGAGCAGTACTTC
CDR3 protein: CASSATGTSGTNEQYF

clone size: many
D gene: TRBD2
J gene: TRBJ2-1
V gene: TRBV6-4
CDR3 DNA: TGTGCCAGCAGCGTACTAGCGGGGGCAAACAATGAGCAGTTCTTC
CDR3 protein: CASSVLAGANNEQFF

clone size: -
D gene: -
J gene: TRBJ2-7
V gene: TRBV5-7
CDR3 DNA: TGTGCCAGCAGCTTGGAGCTCCTCTCCTACGAGCAGCACTTC
CDR3 protein: CASSLELLSYEQHF

clone size: medium-sized
D gene: -
J gene: TRBJ1-1
V gene: TRBV20-1
CDR3 DNA: TGCAGTGCTAGAGGCGGGGAGGGTACTGAAGCTTTCTTT
CDR3 protein: CSARGGEGTEAFF

clone size: medium-sized
D gene: -
J gene: TRBJ1-1
V gene: TRBV5-1
CDR3 DNA: TGCGCCAGCAGACCCGGGACGGACAACACTGAAGCTTTCTTT
CDR3 protein: CASRPGTDNTEAFF

clone size: few
D gene: -
J gene: TRBJ2-2
V gene: TRBV4-2
CDR3 DNA: TGTGCCAGCAGCCCCGGACTACCCACGAATCCCGGGGAGCTGTTTTTT
CDR3 protein: CASSPGLPTNPGELFF

clone size: many
D gene: -
J gene: TRBJ2-1
V gene: TRBV12-3/TRBV12-4
CDR3 DNA: TGTGCCAGCAGTGGGGATGGGGCGTACAATGAGCAGTTCTTC
CDR3 protein: CASSGDGAYNEQFF

clone size: many
D gene: TRBD1
J gene: TRBJ2-5
V gene: TRBV7-6
CDR3 DNA: TGTGCCAGCAGCCTCCCCGGGACAGGGGCGAAGACCCAGTACTTC
CDR3 protein: CASSLPGTGAKTQYF

clone size: few
D gene: TRBD1
J gene: TRBJ2-4
V gene: TRBV7-2
CDR3 DNA: TGTGCCAGCAGGGGGACAGGGGCTAAAAACATTCAGTACTTC
CDR3 protein: CASRGTGAKNIQYF

clone size: many
D gene: -
J gene: TRBJ2-1
V gene: TRBV20-1
CDR3 DNA: TGCAGTGCATCGGCCGGGACAACTTACAATGAGCAGTTCTTC
CDR3 protein: CSASAGTTYNEQFF

clone size: -
D gene: -
J gene: TRBJ2-1
V gene: TRBV10-2
CDR3 DNA: TGCGCCAGCAGTGATGGGTATGAGCAGTTCTTC
CDR3 protein: CASSDGYEQFF

clone size: many
D gene: -
J gene: TRBJ2-2
V gene: TRBV20-1
CDR3 DNA: TGCTGTGCTACAGCCACGGGGGGCTCTTTCGGAACCGGGGAGCTGTTTTTT
CDR3 protein: CCATATGGSFGTGELFF

clone size: -
D gene: -
J gene: TRBJ1-1
V gene: TRBV23-1
CDR3 DNA: TGCGCCAGCAGTCAAACCCGGGGGGGGGCCCCGGCGGGGAACACTGAAGCTTTCTTT
CDR3 protein: CASSQTRGGAPAGNTEAFF

clone size: many
D gene: -
J gene: TRBJ2-3
V gene: TRBV20-1
CDR3 DNA: TGCAGTGCTCCACGGGGGGCAGATAGCACAGATACGCAGTATTTT
CDR3 protein: CSAPRGADSTDTQYF

clone size: many
D gene: TRBD2
J gene: TRBJ2-7
V gene: TRBV4-2
CDR3 DNA: TGTGCCAGCACGCCCCCTCGCGGGAGGGCCCTCCACTCCTACGAGCAGTACTTC
CDR3 protein: CASTPPRGRALHSYEQYF

clone size: many
D gene: -
J gene: TRBJ1-5
V gene: TRBV5-1
CDR3 DNA: TGCGCCAGCAGCTCAGGGACCGCTAGCAATCAGCCCCAGCATTTT
CDR3 protein: CASSSGTASNQPQHF

clone size: many
D gene: -
J gene: TRBJ2-1
V gene: TRBV12-3/TRBV12-4
CDR3 DNA: TGTGCCAGCAGTCCAATGGGTGGCAGGGCTGGCTCCTACAATGAGCAGTTCTTC
CDR3 protein: CASSPMGGRAGSYNEQFF

clone size: many
D gene: TRBD2
J gene: TRBJ2-1
V gene: TRBV9
CDR3 DNA: TGTGCCAGCAGCACAATACTAGCGGGAGCATACAATGAGCAGTTCTTC
CDR3 protein: CASSTILAGAYNEQFF

clone size: many
D gene: -
J gene: TRBJ1-5
V gene: TRBV12-2
CDR3 DNA: TGTGCAAGTCGCTTAGTGGTTAGTAGATATCAGCCCCAGCATTTT
CDR3 protein: CASRLVVSRYQPQHF

clone size: -
D gene: -
J gene: TRBJ2-3
V gene: TRBV15
CDR3 DNA: TGTGCTACCAGCAGAGGCCGAGGGGACCCAAGCACAGCTACGCAGTATTTT
CDR3 protein: CATSRGRGDPSTATQYF

clone size: -
D gene: TRBD1
J gene: TRBJ1-1
V gene: TRBV6-1
CDR3 DNA: TGTGCCAGCAAGCCCGAGCTGGGTGGACAGGGGAGCGCTTTCTTT
CDR3 protein: CASKPELGGQGSAFF

clone size: many
D gene: -
J gene: TRBJ2-1
V gene: TRBV9
CDR3 DNA: TGTGCCAGCAGCGTAGATCAAGGGAATGAGCAGTTCTTC
CDR3 protein: CASSVDQGNEQFF

clone size: many
D gene: TRBD1
J gene: TRBJ2-3
V gene: TRBV15
CDR3 DNA: TGTGCCACCAGCAGGGACAGGGGGCCTGCAGATACGCAGTATTTT
CDR3 protein: CATSRDRGPADTQYF

clone size: many
D gene: -
J gene: TRBJ2-7
V gene: TRBV12-3/TRBV12-4
CDR3 DNA: TGTGCCAGCGGCCCTCCTGGGACTGTCGTCGGGCAGTACTTC
CDR3 protein: CASGPPGTVVGQYF

clone size: many
D gene: TRBD1
J gene: TRBJ1-5
V gene: TRBV29-1
CDR3 DNA: TGCAGCGTTGCCCGGGACAGGGATCAGCCCCAGCATTTT
CDR3 protein: CSVARDRDQPQHF

clone size: -
D gene: TRBD1
J gene: TRBJ2-2
V gene: TRBV5-8
CDR3 DNA: TGTGCCAGGGGCGCTGGGGGACAGTCCGGGGAGCTGTTTTTT
CDR3 protein: CARGAGGQSGELFF